Sequencing of this TCR beta chain was carried out in a study of blood T cell repertoires in COVID-19. Study background: Both acute and convalescent COVID-19 samples were obtained from the United States, Italy and Spain.

Trimming removed 6 bases from V and 1 base from J; junction bases left unmatched: 5. There are 15 residues in the CDR3. Per germline, CDR1 MNHEY and CDR2 SVGEGT. In the original analysis: Amplifying reference gene primers gave estimates of nucleated cell counts. Profiling relied on immunoSEQ multiplex PCR, and the TCRdb table lists in-frame clones only, not all of them. That table is the source of V, J and clone size, and D and trimming were worked out from the DNA. Here the sample spans about 70,000 clones, approximately 86% being singletons. The gene calls are TRBV6-2 or TRBV6-3 and TRBJ2-1; TRBD1 matches at 8 bases. This receptor was obtained from a man between 65 and 85 years old with active COVID-19. The material sequenced was peripheral blood. For the CDR3, the DNA is TGTGCCAGCAGCCGCGGACAGGGTTCCTACAATGAGCAGTTCTTC. Its protein product is CASSRGQGSYNEQFF.